Listed below are T cell receptor beta chains from one sample, sequenced in a study of regulatory T cells in long-lasting Graves disease. TCRdb redid the calling of the multiplex PCR reads with MiXCR, one entry per CDR3 protein. This table has fewer than 450,000 distinct CDR3 sequences, approximately 16% appearing once. These sequences were also reported in another study, on T cells in Graves' hyperthyroidism and ophthalmopathy.

The sample was peripheral blood mononuclear cells (PBMCs), taken at new diagnosis, from a patient treated with antithyroid drugs. The receptor set was obtained from a woman in her thirties or forties with Graves disease. Each CDR3 is given with its conserved first and last residue. A D gene is named only where the DNA matches it firmly. Where a row states a size, it is once, few, many or the class of an expanded clone; other rows omit it.

DNA: TGTGCCAGCAGTAACGCACAGGTGAGGTACGAGCAGTACTTC; CDR3: CASSNAQVRYEQYF; size: many; D: NA; V: TRBV6-1; J: TRBJ2-7
DNA: TGTGCCAGCAGCACCCGGGGGCGGGAGCAAGATGAGCAGTTCTTC; CDR3: CASSTRGREQDEQFF; size: many; D: NA; V: TRBV7-9; J: TRBJ2-1
DNA: TGTGCCAGCAGCCAATGGGGTTACGAGCAGTACTTC; CDR3: CASSQWGYEQYF; size: many; D: NA; V: TRBV11-2; J: TRBJ2-7
DNA: TGTGCCAGCAGCCAAGGCTCGGGAGAGCAGTACTTC; CDR3: CASSQGSGEQYF; size: many; D: NA; V: TRBV3-1; J: TRBJ2-7
DNA: TGTGCTACCAGGGGGACTAGCGGGGCGAACACCGGGGAGCTGTTTTTT; CDR3: CATRGTSGANTGELFF; size: NA; D: TRBD2; V: TRBV24-1; J: TRBJ2-2
DNA: TGTGCCTGGAGTGACGGGATTCCCACTGAAGCTTTCTTT; CDR3: CAWSDGIPTEAFF; size: many; D: NA; V: TRBV30; J: TRBJ1-1
DNA: TGTGCCAGCTCACCAGGGGCGAGCAGCAATCAGCCCCAGCATTTT; CDR3: CASSPGASSNQPQHF; size: NA; D: NA; V: TRBV18; J: TRBJ1-5
DNA: TGCGCCAGCAGCTTGGCAGGGACTAGCAGAACTCCCGGGGAGCTGTTTTTT; CDR3: CASSLAGTSRTPGELFF; size: few; D: TRBD2; V: TRBV5-1; J: TRBJ2-2
DNA: TGTGCCAGCAGTTACTCGATTGCAGGGGGCCATTTCACTGAAGCTTTCTTT; CDR3: CASSYSIAGGHFTEAFF; size: NA; D: TRBD1; V: TRBV6-2/TRBV6-3; J: TRBJ1-1
DNA: TGTGCCAGCAGCTCGGACCCAGGAGAGACCCAGTACTTC; CDR3: CASSSDPGETQYF; size: many; D: NA; V: TRBV7-3; J: TRBJ2-5
DNA: TGTGCCAGCAGTGACAACCCTAGGAGGACCTACGAGCAGTACTTC; CDR3: CASSDNPRRTYEQYF; size: many; D: NA; V: TRBV6-1; J: TRBJ2-7
DNA: TGTGCCAGCAGCCAATCCTTCGGACAGGGTTCCGATGAGCAGTTCTTC; CDR3: CASSQSFGQGSDEQFF; size: few; D: TRBD1; V: TRBV3-1; J: TRBJ2-1
DNA: TGTGCCAGCAGCCTCCCTGGACGGGCGTCAAGGGATACGCAGTATTTT; CDR3: CASSLPGRASRDTQYF; size: NA; D: NA; V: TRBV14; J: TRBJ2-3
DNA: TGTGCCAGCAGCGGGGGGGGATCGGACACTGAAGCTTTCTTT; CDR3: CASSGGGSDTEAFF; size: NA; D: NA; V: TRBV2; J: TRBJ1-1
DNA: TGCAGTGCTAGAGGGTCGTATGAGCAGTCCTTC; CDR3: CSARGSYEQSF; size: NA; D: NA; V: TRBV20-1; J: TRBJ2-1
DNA: TGTGCCAGCAGCTCAATGGGGGGGCGCACAGATACGCAGTATTTT; CDR3: CASSSMGGRTDTQYF; size: NA; D: NA; V: TRBV9; J: TRBJ2-3
DNA: TGTGCCTGCCGACGAGCGGGAGGTACTCGCGAGCAGTACTTC; CDR3: CACRRAGGTREQYF; size: many; D: TRBD2; V: TRBV30; J: TRBJ2-7
DNA: TGCAGCGCTCGTAAGGCGGGAGGGCCCCACAATGAGCAGTTCTTC; CDR3: CSARKAGGPHNEQFF; size: NA; D: TRBD2; V: TRBV29-1; J: TRBJ2-1
DNA: TGTGCCAGCAGCCAATACTATGGCTACACCTTC; CDR3: CASSQYYGYTF; size: many; D: NA; V: TRBV28; J: TRBJ1-2
DNA: TGCAGCGTGGCCGGGCACCTTTCGGTGTCCCAGTACTTC; CDR3: CSVAGHLSVSQYF; size: many; D: NA; V: TRBV29-1; J: TRBJ2-5
DNA: TGTGCCAGCTCACCTTCTCGGGGACAGTCTAACTATGGCTACACCTTC; CDR3: CASSPSRGQSNYGYTF; size: NA; D: TRBD1; V: TRBV18; J: TRBJ1-2
DNA: TGTGCCAGCAGTGAACTTTCACTAGCGGGAGACGGCGAGCAGTACTTC; CDR3: CASSELSLAGDGEQYF; size: few; D: TRBD2; V: TRBV6-1; J: TRBJ2-7